This TCR beta chain originates from a study of T cells in Graves' hyperthyroidism and ophthalmopathy. General observations from the study: Blood samples included most of the expanded thyroid clonotypes exceeding 0.001.

Amplification targeted TCR beta CDR3 regions from RNA transcripts. The study used the HTBI primer set for a first-round RT-PCR of the TCR CDR3. TCRdb redid the calling of the multiplex PCR reads with MiXCR, one entry per CDR3 protein. This table holds about 640,000 distinct CDR3 sequences, more than 12% found once. Every diagnosis used clinical symptoms, serum thyroxine and TRAb, thyroid ultrasound and orbital computed tomography. V was cut by 0 bases and J by 0 bases, with 6 bases left in between. This CDR3 has 15 amino acids. Germline V lookup: CDR1 SGHRS, CDR2 YFSETQ. About this clonotype: Its antigen remains unidentified.

The chain carries TRBV5-1 and TRBJ2-2; D not certain. The TCR originated in a woman between 50 and 59 years old with Graves' ophthalmopathy. The specimen sequenced was blood. CDR3 loop: CASSLVEPNTGELFF. DNA for the CDR3: TGCGCCAGCAGCTTGGTAGAACCGAACACCGGGGAGCTGTTTTTT.